The 10 T cell receptor beta chains listed next were all sequenced from one sample in a study of blood T cells in healthy people across ages. Combining a sample-barcoded 5' primer with a J-beta primer mix, a second PCR ran for roughly 7 to 11 cycles. MiXCR was run by TCRdb on the 5' RACE reads, yielding one entry per CDR3 protein. The repertoire holds 1.5 million to 2 million distinct CDR3 sequences, about 49% seen once, with 2% to 2.5% in the top ten. Sequencing was performed on blood. These receptors were collected from a woman aged 40-49 years in good health.

The CDR3: CASSSGTSGVIQFF. In DNA, the CDR3 is TGTGCCAGCAGCTCCGGGACTAGCGGGGTAATCCAGTTCTTC. The chain carries TRBV7-9 and TRBJ2-1; 13 bases fit TRBD2. Germline-derived CDR1 and CDR2 are SEHNR and FQNEAQ (reference sequence). CDR3 length: 14 residues. V dropped 4 bases and J dropped 13; count of bases not matched to a gene: 7.

The chain uses TRBV11-2 and TRBJ2-5; 11 bases are a match to TRBD2. The CDR3 has 17 amino acids. With 1 base clipped from V and 2 bases from J, the junction kept 6 bases outside the gene matches. CDR1 SGHAT and CDR2 FQNNGV come from the germline V gene. This CDR3 is CASSLGLAGGEQETQYF. The CDR3 DNA follows: TGTGCCAGCAGCTTAGGCCTAGCGGGGGGCGAGCAAGAGACCCAGTACTTC. The full variable domain, with the rest looked up from reference TRBV11-2 and TRBJ2-5, is EAGVAQSPRYKIIEKRQSVAFWCNPISGHATLYWYQQILGQGPKLLIQFQNNGVVDDSQLPKDRFSAERLKGVDSTLKIQPAKLEDSAVYLCASSLGLAGGEQETQYFGPGTRLLVL.

The rearrangement uses TRBV4-3 and TRBJ1-1; D may be TRBD1 (6 bases). Trimming removed 0 bases at V and 0 bases at J, with 26 bases between. Germline V gene lookup returns CDR1 LGHNA and CDR2 YSLEER. The CDR3 runs to 21 residues. The CDR3 nucleotides are TGCGCCAGCAGCCAAGACTACCGGGTAGGGTGGACAGTCGTCATGAACACTGAAGCTTTCTTT. The encoded protein is CASSQDYRVGWTVVMNTEAFF.

This clonotype was seen just once. This chain joins TRBV27 and TRBJ1-1; a possible D gene is TRBD1 (6 bases). The ends were cut back, 0 bases at V and 3 bases at J, with 8 bases in the middle. CDR1 and CDR2 from the germline V gene are MNHEY and SMNVEV (reference sequence). The CDR3 runs 14 residues. The CDR3 DNA reads TGTGCCAGCAGTTTATCGGGGGCGCACACTGAAGCTTTCTTT. Its protein product is CASSLSGAHTEAFF.

This chain joins TRBV15 and TRBJ1-4; D not resolved. Germline V gene data show CDR1 as LNHNV and CDR2 as YYDKDF (reference sequence). V lost 2 bases and J lost 4, with 11 bases in between. CDR3 size: 15 residues. The CDR3 loop is CATSRSTTNNEKLFF. DNA of the CDR3: TGTGCCACCAGCAGATCGACAACTAATAATGAAAAACTGTTTTTT.

This clonotype was picked up a small number of times. V gene TRBV3-1 combines with J gene TRBJ2-1, with TRBD2 matching over 10 bases. Trimming removed 4 bases from V and 9 bases from J; junction bases left unmatched: 15. Germline V gene data show CDR1 as LGHDT and CDR2 as YNNKEL (reference sequence). CDR3 length: 17 residues. The CDR3 loop reads CASSLYLTGLAFSEQFF. CDR3 in DNA: TGTGCCAGCAGCCTCTACCTTACGGGACTAGCGTTCTCTGAGCAGTTCTTC.

This clonotype has more than one count but fewer than ten. The V and J genes are TRBV20-1 and TRBJ2-3, with D tentatively TRBD2 (5 bases). CDR1 DFQATT and CDR2 SNEGSKA come from the germline V gene (reference sequence). V was shortened by 5 bases and J by 0 bases, with 12 bases between the two germline ends. The CDR3 consists of 14 residues. The CDR3 here is CSASTDSSTDTQYF. Written as DNA, the CDR3 is TGCAGTGCTTCGACGGACTCTAGCACAGATACGCAGTATTTT.

There are a few counts of this clonotype. The rearrangement links TRBV29-1 to TRBJ2-3; tentative D call: TRBD2 (5 bases). V gave up 8 bases and J gave up 4 bases, with 19 bases separating them. Germline CDR1 reads SQVTM; CDR2 reads ANQGSEA. CDR3 length: 14 residues. The CDR3 sequence is CSPVRAGSPDTQYF. The CDR3 DNA follows: TGCAGCCCCGTTAGGGCGGGCTCCCCAGATACGCAGTATTTT.

The chain links TRBV3-1 to TRBJ1-2; a possible D gene is TRBD1 (6 bases). The CDR3 length is 14 residues. V gave up 1 base and J gave up 8 bases, with 14 bases separating them. Germline lookup yields CDR1 LGHDT and CDR2 YNNKEL (reference sequence). The CDR3 coding sequence is TGTGCCAGCAGCCAAGGGGGACGCAGGGGAGGCTACACCTTC. Translated, it gives CASSQGGRRGGYTF.

The chain couples TRBV18 to TRBJ2-1, with D perhaps TRBD2 (7 bases). V lost 8 bases to trimming and J lost 5 bases, with 19 bases between them. In germline, CDR1 is KGHSH, CDR2 LQKENI. This CDR3 region has 15 residues. CDR3 nucleotide sequence: TGTGCCAGCCAGGGGTCGGCGGGGACTAACAATGAGCAGTTCTTC. Protein product: CASQGSAGTNNEQFF.